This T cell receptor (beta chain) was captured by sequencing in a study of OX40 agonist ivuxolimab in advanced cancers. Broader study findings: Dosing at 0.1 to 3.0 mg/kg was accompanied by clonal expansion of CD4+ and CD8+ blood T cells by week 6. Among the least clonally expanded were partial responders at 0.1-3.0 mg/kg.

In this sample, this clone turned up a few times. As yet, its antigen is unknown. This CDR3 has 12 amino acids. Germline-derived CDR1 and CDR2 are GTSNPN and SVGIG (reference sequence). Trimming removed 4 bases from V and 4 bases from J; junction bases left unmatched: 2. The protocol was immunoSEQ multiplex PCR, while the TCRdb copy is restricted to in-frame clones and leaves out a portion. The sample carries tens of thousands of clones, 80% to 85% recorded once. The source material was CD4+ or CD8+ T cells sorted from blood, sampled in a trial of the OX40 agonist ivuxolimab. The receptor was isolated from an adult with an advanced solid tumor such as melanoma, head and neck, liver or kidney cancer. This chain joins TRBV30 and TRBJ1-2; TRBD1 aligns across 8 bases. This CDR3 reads CAWTGGGYGYTF. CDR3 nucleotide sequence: TGTGCCTGGACAGGGGGCGGCTATGGCTACACCTTC.